Following are 29 T cell receptor beta chains from one sample sequenced in a study of blood T cell repertoires in COVID-19. The protocol was immunoSEQ multiplex PCR, while the TCRdb copy is restricted to in-frame clones and leaves out a portion. The table lists about 250,000 clones, approximately 85% of them singletons. What was sequenced was PBMCs or T cells enriched from blood (not recorded which). Receptors were obtained from a woman aged 50 to 60 with acute COVID-19.

The chain employs TRBV19 and TRBJ1-4, with 8 bases identical to TRBD1. Trimming removed 2 bases from V and 4 bases from J; junction bases left unmatched: 12. In germline, CDR1 is LNHDA, CDR2 SQIVND (reference sequence). This CDR3 has 18 residues. CDR3 sequence: CASSIQGATVTSNEKLFF. The CDR3, as DNA: TGTGCCAGTAGTATACAGGGGGCGACGGTAACCAGTAATGAAAAACTGTTTTTT.

The J gene is TRBJ1-6, the V gene TRBV19; 8 positions match TRBD1. CDR3 length: 13 residues. Unmatched junction bases numbered 6, after V lost 8 bases and J lost 9 bases. The germline CDR1 and CDR2 sequences are LNHDA and SQIVND (reference sequence). The CDR3 bases are TGTGCCAGTCACGGACAGGGTAGTTCACCCCTCCACTTT. Its translation is CASHGQGSSPLHF.

Points on this clone: The junction departs from germline at one end; a sequencing error may be responsible. The chain couples TRBV5-6 to TRBJ2-3; D is perhaps TRBD2 (6 bases). The CDR3 totals 16 residues. Germline loops: CDR1 SGHDT, CDR2 YYEEEE. This CDR3 is CASNLYWAGNTDTQYF. In nucleotides, the CDR3 is TGTGCCAGCAACTTGTACTGGGCGGGGAACACAGATACGCAGTATTTT. Filled out from reference TRBV5-6 and TRBJ2-3, the complete variable domain reads DAGVTQSPTHLIKTRGQQVTLRCSPKSGHDTVSWYQQALGQGPQFIFQYYEEEERQRGNFPDRFSGHQFPNYSSELNVNALLLGDSALYLCASNLYWAGNTDTQYFGPGTRLTVL.

The chain is built from TRBV7-8 and TRBJ1-2, with 9 positions matching TRBD1. This CDR3 has 14 amino acids. Germline V lookup: CDR1 SGHVS, CDR2 FQNEAQ. V gave up 5 bases and J gave up 4 bases; unmatched junction bases: 5. The CDR3 coding sequence is TGTGCCAGCAGCGTAGGACAGGGGCTCTATGGCTACACCTTC. Its protein product is CASSVGQGLYGYTF. Looking up the rest from reference TRBV7-8 and TRBJ1-2 gives the full variable domain: GAGVSQSPRYKVAKRGQDVALRCDPISGHVSLFWYQQALGQGPEFLTYFQNEAQLDKSGLPSDRFFAERPEGSVSTLKIQRTQQEDSAVYLCASSVGQGLYGYTFGSGTRLTVV.

The chain is built from TRBV19 and TRBJ1-3; no clear D gene. The CDR3 length is 14 residues. Germline V lookup: CDR1 LNHDA, CDR2 SQIVND (reference sequence). Trimming took off 1 base at V and 2 bases at J, with 6 bases between the two ends. DNA for the CDR3: TGTGCCAGTAGTATAGCGGCGGCTGGAAACACCATATATTTT. This translates into CASSIAAAGNTIYF. Filled out from reference TRBV19 and TRBJ1-3, the complete variable domain reads DGGITQSPKYLFRKEGQNVTLSCEQNLNHDAMYWYRQDPGQGLRLIYYSQIVNDFQKGDIAEGYSVSREKKESFPLTVTSAQKNPTAFYLCASSIAAAGNTIYFGEGSWLTVV.

The chain has TRBV7-8 and TRBJ1-6, with 11 positions matching TRBD1. Germline trimming cut 5 bases from V and 3 bases from J; bases unmatched to any gene: 6. The CDR3 totals 17 residues. Germline loops: CDR1 SGHVS, CDR2 FQNEAQ. The CDR3 region is CASSLGQGEGYNSPLHF. DNA of the CDR3: TGTGCCAGCAGCCTGGGACAGGGGGAGGGCTATAATTCACCCCTCCACTTT.

V and J are TRBV21-1 and TRBJ1-2. TRBV21-1 corresponds to a pseudogene. CDR3 length: 22 residues. The CDR3: CASSKIRTYSKARETRDYGYTF. DNA of the CDR3: TGTGCCAGCAGCAAAATTCGGACTTATAGTAAAGCCCGGGAAACCCGGGACTATGGCTACACCTTC.

The rearrangement links TRBV16 to TRBJ1-2; no definite D call. V shed 7 bases and J shed 2 bases, with 14 bases lying between them. The CDR3 runs to 14 residues. CDR1 KGHSY and CDR2 FQNENV come from the germline V gene. The CDR3 protein is CASMNSFKNYGYTF. CDR3 bases: TGTGCCAGCATGAACAGCTTCAAAAACTATGGCTACACCTTC. Supplemented by reference TRBV16 and TRBJ1-2, the full variable domain reads GEEVAQTPKHLVRGEGQKAKLYCAPIKGHSYVFWYQQVLKNEFKFLISFQNENVFDETGMPKERFSAKCLPNSPCSLEIQATKLEDSAVYFCASMNSFKNYGYTFGSGTRLTVV.

The chain is built from TRBV3-1 (or the pseudogene TRBV3-2) and TRBJ1-6; 9 nucleotides align to TRBD1. CDR1 and CDR2 from the germline V gene are LGHDT and YNNKEL (reference sequence). Trimming took 5 bases from V and 6 from J; bases not matched to a gene: 8. The CDR3 has 16 residues. The CDR3 DNA reads TGTGCCAGCAGCGGGACCGGGACAGGGACTAATTCACCCCTCCACTTT. Amino acids: CASSGTGTGTNSPLHF.

The rearrangement links TRBV5-6 to TRBJ2-1; 8 bases agree with TRBD2. V trimming: 3 bases; J trimming: 2 bases; junction bases outside the gene matches: 13. This CDR3 is built from 18 residues. Germline assignment: CDR1 SGHDT and CDR2 YYEEEE. The CDR3 DNA follows: TGTGCCAGCAGCTCCGCGGGGGGAGGGACACCGACCTACAATGAGCAGTTCTTC. Translating gives CASSSAGGGTPTYNEQFF.

This rearrangement joins TRBV4-3 to TRBJ1-6, with 8 bases that match TRBD1. The CDR3 sequence is 14 residues long. Per the germline V gene, CDR1 is LGHNA and CDR2 is YSLEER. V lost 1 base, J lost 9 bases, and 2 bases stayed unmatched. CDR3 sequence: CASSQGQGSSPLHF. The CDR3 DNA sequence: TGCGCCAGCAGCCAAGGACAGGGGAGTTCACCCCTCCACTTT.

This chain connects TRBV6-6 to TRBJ1-1; 7 positions agree with TRBD1. After removal of 8 bases from V and 3 bases from J, the junction contained 12 bases not matched to a gene. CDR1 and CDR2 (germline): MNHNY, SVGAGI (reference sequence). The CDR3 contains 15 residues. The CDR3 sequence: CASPKGKGADTEAFF. The CDR3, as DNA: TGTGCCAGCCCCAAAGGGAAGGGGGCGGACACTGAAGCTTTCTTT.

The chain recombines TRBV11-2 with TRBJ1-1, with a tentative D call TRBD1 (5 bases). V was shortened by 5 bases and J by 8 bases, with 12 bases between the two germline ends. The CDR3 totals 12 residues. Germline loops: CDR1 SGHAT, CDR2 FQNNGV. The CDR3 DNA follows: TGTGCCAGCAGCCCCGGGGGTCTCGAAGCTTTCTTT. This translates into CASSPGGLEAFF.

This sequence joins TRBV4-1 and TRBJ2-7; D is possibly TRBD2 (5 bases). The CDR3 covers 16 residues. CDR1 MGHRA and CDR2 YSYEKL come from the germline V gene. Trimming removed 6 bases at V and 3 bases at J, with 21 bases between. CDR3 in DNA: TGCGCCAGCAGGGGAGATACAAGTCCAGTGAACTACGAGCAGTACTTC. This gives the protein CASRGDTSPVNYEQYF.

This CDR3 reads CASSLQVNTEAFF. CDR3 coding DNA: TGTGCCAGCAGCTTACAGGTGAACACTGAAGCTTTCTTT. This chain uses TRBV7-9 with TRBJ1-1; D gene unclear. The CDR3 is 13 residues long. Trimming shortened V by 2 bases and J by 0 bases, and 4 bases separated the two germline ends. Germline loops: CDR1 SEHNR, CDR2 FQNEAQ (reference sequence).

The rearrangement uses TRBV4-3 and TRBJ1-1, with a weak D call TRBD1 (6 bases). The V gene's germline CDR1 is LGHNA and CDR2 YSLEER. The CDR3 sequence is 15 residues long. Trimming shortened V by 1 base and J by 4 bases, and 13 bases separated the two germline ends. The CDR3 sequence is CASSQVHRVGTEAFF. The CDR3 bases are TGCGCCAGCAGCCAAGTTCACAGGGTCGGCACTGAAGCTTTCTTT.

CDR3 nucleotides: TGTGCCAGCAGTTTATTTAAGGAGTTTGGCAATGAGCAGTTCTTC. It codes for CASSLFKEFGNEQFF. This chain connects TRBV27 to TRBJ2-1; D is ambiguous. Germline V CDR1 and CDR2: MNHEY, SMNVEV (reference sequence). Deletions cut 1 base from V and 6 bases from J, with 13 bases between. CDR3 length: 15 residues.

This rearrangement joins TRBV12-5 to TRBJ1-6, with 7 bases lining up with TRBD1. The V gene end was trimmed by 3 bases and the J gene end by 7 bases; junction bases not matched to a gene: 6. This CDR3 comprises 15 residues. Germline CDR1 LGHNT, CDR2 FRNRAP. Written as DNA, the CDR3 is TGTGCTAGTGGTTTCCAGGGGGGTGGGAATTCACCCCTCCACTTT. Amino acid sequence: CASGFQGGGNSPLHF.

The chain joins TRBV10-1 to TRBJ2-1, with no clear D. The germline gives CDR1 WNHNN, CDR2 SYGVQD (reference sequence). Trimming left V 0 bases short and J 2 bases short, with 11 bases between. The CDR3 contains 16 residues. CDR3 sequence: CASSESATPAYNEQFF. Here the CDR3 DNA reads TGCGCCAGCAGTGAGTCAGCGACTCCGGCCTACAATGAGCAGTTCTTC.

V and J are TRBV7-2 and TRBJ2-7; 7 bases are shared with TRBD1. The germline V gene has CDR1 SGHTA and CDR2 FQGNSA. The CDR3 consists of 16 residues. The V gene end was trimmed by 0 bases and the J gene end by 3 bases; junction bases not matched to a gene: 8. CDR3 coding DNA: TGTGCCAGCAGCTTAGCCCCCGGGACAGAGTTCTACGAGCAGTACTTC. Translation: CASSLAPGTEFYEQYF.

The chain joins TRBV6-5 to TRBJ1-5; D is undetermined. V dropped 0 bases and J dropped 6 bases, with 12 bases sitting between them. CDR3 length equals 15 residues. CDR1 MNHEY and CDR2 SVGAGI come from the germline V gene. DNA of the CDR3: TGTGCCAGCAGTTACTCAAAGTCGGTAATTCAGCCCCAGCATTTT. This sequence encodes CASSYSKSVIQPQHF.

V usage is TRBV7-2 and J usage is TRBJ2-1; possible D gene TRBD2, 5 bases. Between the trimmed V and J ends, which lost 1 base and 2 bases, there was a span of 12 bases. Germline CDR1 and CDR2: SGHTA and FQGNSA. This CDR3 is built from 16 residues. CDR3 protein: CASSLDPGMPYNEQFF. As DNA, the CDR3 is TGTGCCAGCAGCTTAGATCCGGGGATGCCCTACAATGAGCAGTTCTTC.

This rearrangement joins TRBV7-2 to TRBJ1-1; a possible D gene is TRBD1 (5 bases). Germline V gene lookup returns CDR1 SGHTA and CDR2 FQGNSA. The CDR3 is 14 amino acids. The V end lost 0 bases, the J end lost 4 bases, and 9 bases lay between the germline ends. Written as DNA, the CDR3 is TGTGCCAGCAGCTTAGCTCTTAGGGGCACTGAAGCTTTCTTT. Amino acid sequence: CASSLALRGTEAFF.

The chain carries TRBV9 and TRBJ2-5; 8 bases align to TRBD2. Germline values: CDR1 SGDLS, CDR2 YYNGEE. J was trimmed by 0 bases and V by 3 bases; bases with no gene match: 1. The length of the CDR3 is 14 residues. For the CDR3, the DNA is TGTGCCAGCAGCGCGGGGGGGTACCAAGAGACCCAGTACTTC. Translation: CASSAGGYQETQYF.

V gene TRBV9 combines with J gene TRBJ2-3; the match to TRBD2 covers 9 bases. Per germline, CDR1 SGDLS and CDR2 YYNGEE. The CDR3 runs to 16 residues. V was clipped by 4 bases and J by 6 bases; unmatched bases: 12. CDR3 sequence: CASSLAGAGGPDTQYF. The CDR3 DNA follows: TGTGCCAGCAGCCTTGCTGGCGCGGGGGGGCCGGATACGCAGTATTTT.

The CDR3 DNA follows: TGTGCCAGCAGCCAAGTTACCAGGGGAATTAAAGAGACCCAGTACTTC. Protein sequence: CASSQVTRGIKETQYF. The chain recombines TRBV3-1 (or the pseudogene TRBV3-2) with TRBJ2-5, with a tentative D call TRBD1 (6 bases). The V gene lost 1 base and the J gene lost 3 bases, with 15 bases spanning the gap. The CDR3 loop spans 16 amino acids. CDR1 is LGHDT and CDR2 is YNNKEL in the germline V gene (reference sequence).

This clone appeared a single time. CDR3 protein: CASSLSSGGVNTGELFF. CDR3 coding DNA: TGTGCCAGCAGCTTGAGTAGCGGGGGGGTAAACACCGGGGAGCTGTTTTTT. V gene TRBV5-4 combines with J gene TRBJ2-2; 11 bases are a match to TRBD2. The junction had 4 bases not matched to a gene; V was cut back by 1 base and J by 2 bases. The CDR3 has 17 amino acids. CDR1 is SGHNT, CDR2 YYREEE, per germline (reference sequence).

V and J are TRBV5-6 and TRBJ1-6, with 8 bases aligning to TRBD1. The germline V gene encodes CDR1 SGHDT and CDR2 YYEEEE. V trimming: 3 bases; J trimming: 9 bases; junction bases outside the gene matches: 8. The CDR3 spans 15 residues. The CDR3 loop reads CASSYGQGYVSPLHF. The CDR3, as DNA: TGTGCCAGCAGCTACGGACAGGGTTACGTTTCACCCCTCCACTTT.

This clone was picked up one time. V is TRBV11-3 and J is TRBJ2-3; D may be TRBD2 (7 bases). The CDR3 loop spans 16 amino acids. Germline V gives CDR1 SGHNT, CDR2 YENEEA. V was trimmed by 1 base and J by 1 base, leaving 12 bases between them. The CDR3 region is CASSLGGGAGTDTQYF. CDR3 nucleotide sequence: TGTGCCAGCAGCTTAGGAGGGGGGGCCGGCACAGATACGCAGTATTTT.